These T cell receptor beta chains were read from a single sample in a study of regulatory T cells in long-lasting Graves disease. Using its own MiXCR run on the multiplex PCR reads, TCRdb lists one record per CDR3 protein. The table has about 310,000 distinct CDR3 sequences, around a fifth seen once. The specimen comprised peripheral blood mononuclear cells (PBMCs), sampled when the disease was refractory, from a patient treated with antithyroid drugs. Source of these receptors: a female donor with Graves disease. Each CDR3 is given with its conserved first and last residue. The D gene is left open where the match is weak. Clone size is shown for a subset of rows, as once, few, many or a class of expanded clone.

-	TRBV12-3/TRBV12-4	-	TRBJ2-7	CASRRGPGGYEQYF	TGTGCCAGCAGGCGAGGACCAGGAGGCTACGAGCAGTACTTC
-	TRBV19	few	TRBJ2-7	CASSEDRRLNYEQYF	TGTGCCAGTAGCGAAGACAGGCGGCTCAACTACGAGCAGTACTTC
-	TRBV6-1	few	TRBJ2-5	CASRVRAQETQYF	TGTGCCAGCAGAGTCCGGGCCCAAGAGACCCAGTACTTC
-	TRBV28	-	TRBJ2-5	CASTPPGAGTQYF	TGTGCCAGCACCCCCCCGGGGGCTGGGACCCAGTACTTC
-	TRBV6-2/TRBV6-3	few	TRBJ1-1	CASSYSWTASAFF	TGTGCCAGCAGTTACTCCTGGACAGCATCGGCTTTCTTT
TRBD1	TRBV2	-	TRBJ1-2	CWVQGNYGYTF	TGTTGGGTACAGGGGAACTATGGCTACACCTTC
-	TRBV6-2/TRBV6-3	-	TRBJ1-4	CASSVIGGKLFF	TGTGCCAGCAGTGTAATAGGGGGAAAACTGTTTTTT
-	TRBV6-1	many	TRBJ2-7	CASSQGGEQYF	TGTGCCAGCAGCCAAGGTGGAGAGCAGTACTTC
-	TRBV19	few	TRBJ2-7	CASSGRQGAYEQYF	TGTGCCAGTAGTGGGAGGCAGGGGGCCTACGAGCAGTACTTC
TRBD1	TRBV6-1	-	TRBJ2-5	CASSTRTGIGETQYF	TGTGCCAGCAGTACCCGGACAGGCATCGGAGAGACCCAGTACTTC
-	TRBV12-3/TRBV12-4	-	TRBJ2-2	CASSLTGPPTGELFF	TGTGCCAGCAGTTTAACGGGGCCTCCCACCGGGGAGCTGTTTTTT
-	TRBV30	few	TRBJ1-2	CAWSLNSYGYTF	TGTGCCTGGAGTCTGAACAGCTATGGCTACACCTTC
-	TRBV15	many	TRBJ1-5	CATSREYQGNQPQHF	TGTGCCACCAGCAGAGAATATCAGGGAAATCAGCCCCAGCATTTT
-	TRBV20-1	few	TRBJ1-5	CSARDPTEGWGYNQPQHF	TGCAGTGCTAGAGATCCCACCGAGGGGTGGGGGTACAATCAGCCCCAGCATTTT
-	TRBV7-2	-	TRBJ1-1	CASSSAIGHSTNLEAFF	TGTGCCAGCAGCTCCGCAATAGGACACTCCACTAACCTTGAAGCTTTCTTT
-	TRBV30	many	TRBJ2-5	CAWSVRGSETQYF	TGTGCCTGGAGTGTTAGAGGGAGTGAGACCCAGTACTTC
-	TRBV6-1	-	TRBJ1-5	CASGESGYSNQPQHF	TGTGCCAGCGGTGAAAGCGGATATAGCAATCAGCCCCAGCATTTT
-	TRBV10-3	few	TRBJ2-1	CAISGRDGDNEQFF	TGTGCCATCAGTGGAAGGGACGGAGACAATGAGCAGTTCTTC
TRBD2	TRBV11-3	few	TRBJ2-2	CASSLDFASGDTGELFF	TGTGCCAGCAGCTTAGATTTCGCTAGCGGGGACACCGGGGAGCTGTTTTTT
-	TRBV7-2	-	TRBJ2-3	CASSVRGDTDTQYF	TGTGCCAGCAGCGTTAGAGGGGACACAGATACGCAGTATTTT
-	TRBV19	-	TRBJ1-2	CASSRDSNYSYTF	TGTGCCAGTAGTAGGGACTCGAACTATAGCTACACCTTC
-	TRBV6-5	few	TRBJ1-1	CASSSRPYTEAFF	TGTGCCAGCAGTTCCCGGCCCTACACTGAAGCTTTCTTT
-	TRBV6-1	many	TRBJ1-4	CASTDSATNEKLFF	TGTGCCAGTACTGACAGTGCAACTAATGAAAAACTGTTTTTT
TRBD1	TRBV2	many	TRBJ1-1	CASTGQGNTEAFF	TGTGCCAGCACCGGACAGGGAAACACTGAAGCTTTCTTT
-	TRBV28	-	TRBJ2-7	CASAWDGGYEQYF	TGTGCCAGCGCCTGGGACGGAGGCTACGAGCAGTACTTC
-	TRBV28	few	TRBJ2-1	CASSLLSGVGLGNEQFF	TGTGCCAGCAGTTTACTTTCAGGGGTAGGATTGGGCAATGAGCAGTTCTTC
-	TRBV7-2	-	TRBJ2-7	CASSLVSEVGEQYF	TGTGCCAGCAGCTTAGTTAGCGAGGTGGGGGAGCAGTACTTC
TRBD1	TRBV28	-	TRBJ1-5	CASRPTGGNQPQHF	TGTGCCAGCAGACCGACAGGGGGCAATCAGCCCCAGCATTTT
TRBD2	TRBV28	many	TRBJ2-7	CASRALAGGYEQYF	TGTGCCAGCCGAGCCCTAGCGGGGGGCTACGAGCAGTACTTC
-	TRBV11-2	-	TRBJ2-3	CASSFQTDTQYF	TGTGCCAGCAGCTTCCAGACAGATACGCAGTATTTT
TRBD2	TRBV18	-	TRBJ2-5	CASSPRRAGMGETQYF	TGTGCCAGCTCACCACGGCGAGCGGGAATGGGGGAGACCCAGTACTTC
-	TRBV12-3/TRBV12-4	-	TRBJ1-4	CASSPLAGTGNEKLFF	TGTGCCAGCAGTCCCCTCGCCGGGACGGGGAATGAAAAACTGTTTTTT
-	TRBV7-2	-	TRBJ1-3	CASSPRNFGNTIYF	TGTGCCAGCAGCCCTCGGAACTTTGGAAACACCATATATTTT
TRBD2	TRBV28	many	TRBJ2-5	CASSSQLAGGTRKETQYF	TGTGCCAGCAGTTCCCAGCTAGCGGGAGGCACCCGCAAAGAGACCCAGTACTTC
-	TRBV7-9	-	TRBJ2-7	CASSPSASYEQYF	TGTGCCAGCAGCCCGAGCGCCTCCTACGAGCAGTACTTC
-	TRBV7-2	many	TRBJ2-7	CASSLASRSYEQYF	TGTGCCAGCAGCCTCGCCTCTAGATCCTACGAGCAGTACTTC
TRBD1	TRBV4-3	many	TRBJ2-5	CASSQVWGTGGETQYF	TGCGCCAGCAGCCAAGTATGGGGGACAGGGGGAGAGACCCAGTACTTC
TRBD1	TRBV20-1	few	TRBJ2-7	CSARGGTGDYEQYF	TGCAGTGCTAGGGGGGGGACAGGGGACTACGAGCAGTACTTC
-	TRBV15	few	TRBJ2-1	CATQSRDSLSRENYNEQFF	TGTGCCACCCAAAGCCGGGACTCTCTCTCGAGGGAGAATTACAATGAGCAGTTCTTC
-	TRBV12-3/TRBV12-4	many	TRBJ1-2	CASSLGMNYGYTF	TGTGCCAGCAGTTTAGGAATGAACTATGGCTACACCTTC
-	TRBV11-1	-	TRBJ2-1	CASSLGDFNEQFF	TGTGCCAGCAGCTTAGGGGACTTCAATGAGCAGTTCTTC
-	TRBV27	few	TRBJ1-2	CASSLSGGGNYGYTF	TGTGCCAGCAGTTTAAGCGGTGGAGGAAACTATGGCTACACCTTC
-	TRBV7-2	-	TRBJ2-7	CASSQSGTYSYEQYF	TGTGCCAGCAGCCAATCCGGGACATACTCCTACGAGCAGTACTTC
-	TRBV4-1	-	TRBJ1-5	CASSPLWPGDNNQPQHF	TGCGCCAGCAGCCCCCTTTGGCCAGGGGATAACAATCAGCCCCAGCATTTT
-	TRBV19	few	TRBJ2-5	CATNSGHGQETQYF	TGTGCCACCAATTCGGGACACGGCCAAGAGACCCAGTACTTC
TRBD2	TRBV12-3/TRBV12-4	many	TRBJ2-1	CASSFVGSGRGNEQFF	TGTGCCAGCAGTTTCGTGGGTAGCGGGAGAGGCAATGAGCAGTTCTTC
-	TRBV27	few	TRBJ2-7	CASSRGLEYEQYF	TGTGCCAGCAGTCGTGGTCTGGAGTACGAGCAGTACTTC
-	TRBV28	many	TRBJ2-7	CASSLGLEQYF	TGTGCCAGCAGTTTAGGGCTCGAGCAGTACTTC